Listed below are T cell receptor beta chains from one sample, sequenced in a study of shared clonotypes between healthy human individuals. Clones were sequenced by immunoSEQ multiplex PCR, and TCRdb holds only the in-frame ones, with some missing. The sample includes about 2.4 million clones, approximately 94% of them seen just once. Material: naive CD4+ T cells from PBMCs. The source of these receptors is a man aged 18 to 30 in good health. Some clones in this sample may be carry-over from other donors' samples. Both conserved end residues are part of each CDR3. D genes are given only for firm matches. Some rows have no size entry. The others give once, few or many, or a class for an expanded clone.

cdr3_length: 16
clone_size: -
v_call: TRBV27
j_call: TRBJ1-3
d_call: -
cdr3_aa: CASSQRLGGEGNTIYF
cdr3_nt: TGTGCCAGCTCCCAAAGGTTGGGGGGCGAGGGAAACACCATATATTTT

cdr3_length: 15
clone_size: -
v_call: TRBV19
j_call: TRBJ2-7
d_call: -
cdr3_aa: CASSTHSRDAYEQYF
cdr3_nt: TGTGCCAGTAGTACACATAGCCGGGATGCTTACGAGCAGTACTTC

cdr3_length: 17
clone_size: -
v_call: TRBV19
j_call: TRBJ1-4
d_call: TRBD1
cdr3_aa: CASSGGQGAARNEKLFF
cdr3_nt: TGTGCCAGTAGTGGGGGACAGGGGGCTGCGCGAAATGAAAAACTGTTTTTT

cdr3_length: 13
clone_size: -
v_call: TRBV6-1
j_call: TRBJ2-7
d_call: TRBD1
cdr3_aa: CASSRDRPYEQYF
cdr3_nt: TGTGCCAGCAGCCGGGACAGGCCCTACGAGCAGTACTTC

cdr3_length: 16
clone_size: -
v_call: TRBV7-9
j_call: TRBJ2-3
d_call: TRBD2
cdr3_aa: CASRVGTSGSADTQYF
cdr3_nt: TGTGCCAGCAGGGTGGGGACTAGCGGGAGTGCAGATACGCAGTATTTT

cdr3_length: 16
clone_size: once
v_call: TRBV18
j_call: TRBJ2-1
d_call: TRBD2
cdr3_aa: CASSLSSGRPPNEQFF
cdr3_nt: TGTGCCAGCTCACTATCTAGCGGGAGGCCCCCTAATGAGCAGTTCTTC

cdr3_length: 13
clone_size: once
v_call: TRBV19
j_call: TRBJ1-1
d_call: TRBD1
cdr3_aa: CASSQEGAAEAFF
cdr3_nt: TGTGCCAGTAGTCAAGAGGGGGCCGCTGAAGCTTTCTTT

cdr3_length: 17
clone_size: -
v_call: TRBV18
j_call: TRBJ2-7
d_call: TRBD1
cdr3_aa: CASSPFTPTGGVYEQYF
cdr3_nt: TGTGCCAGCTCACCCTTTACTCCGACAGGGGGCGTCTACGAGCAGTACTTC

cdr3_length: 13
clone_size: -
v_call: TRBV7-9
j_call: TRBJ1-1
d_call: -
cdr3_aa: CASSRQKNTEAFF
cdr3_nt: TGTGCCAGCAGCCGACAGAAAAACACTGAAGCTTTCTTT

cdr3_length: 12
clone_size: -
v_call: TRBV19
j_call: TRBJ2-5
d_call: -
cdr3_aa: CASSISSETQYF
cdr3_nt: TGTGCCAGTAGCATTTCCTCGGAGACCCAGTACTTC

cdr3_length: 17
clone_size: -
v_call: TRBV5-6
j_call: TRBJ2-6
d_call: -
cdr3_aa: CASSLGVGVPGANVLTF
cdr3_nt: TGTGCCAGCAGCTTGGGGGTAGGCGTCCCTGGGGCCAACGTCCTGACTTTC

cdr3_length: 13
clone_size: -
v_call: TRBV29-1
j_call: TRBJ2-5
d_call: -
cdr3_aa: CSVVRGLQETQYF
cdr3_nt: TGCAGCGTTGTCCGGGGTCTCCAAGAGACCCAGTACTTC

cdr3_length: 15
clone_size: -
v_call: TRBV7-8
j_call: TRBJ2-1
d_call: -
cdr3_aa: CASSLGGRSGNEQFF
cdr3_nt: TGTGCCAGCAGCTTAGGGGGACGGTCGGGGAATGAGCAGTTCTTC

cdr3_length: 12
clone_size: -
v_call: TRBV18
j_call: TRBJ1-1
d_call: -
cdr3_aa: CASSDPLGQAFF
cdr3_nt: TGTGCCAGCTCGGACCCTCTAGGTCAGGCTTTCTTT

cdr3_length: 16
clone_size: -
v_call: TRBV15
j_call: TRBJ1-4
d_call: TRBD1
cdr3_aa: CATSRDRQGLNEKLFF
cdr3_nt: TGTGCCACCAGCAGAGATCGACAGGGCCTTAATGAAAAACTGTTTTTT

cdr3_length: 17
clone_size: -
v_call: TRBV14
j_call: TRBJ2-3
d_call: TRBD2
cdr3_aa: CASSQARSGRAKDTQYF
cdr3_nt: TGTGCCAGCAGCCAAGCGCGTAGCGGGAGGGCTAAAGATACGCAGTATTTT

cdr3_length: 14
clone_size: -
v_call: TRBV2
j_call: TRBJ2-2
d_call: TRBD1
cdr3_aa: CASSGSGGTGELFF
cdr3_nt: TGTGCCAGCAGTGGGTCAGGGGGAACCGGGGAGCTGTTTTTT

cdr3_length: 13
clone_size: -
v_call: TRBV6-1
j_call: TRBJ2-3
d_call: -
cdr3_aa: CASSGYLTDTQYF
cdr3_nt: TGTGCCAGCAGTGGCTACCTTACAGATACGCAGTATTTT

cdr3_length: 15
clone_size: -
v_call: TRBV14
j_call: TRBJ2-7
d_call: TRBD2
cdr3_aa: CASSLGLAGFYEQYF
cdr3_nt: TGTGCCAGCAGCCTCGGGCTAGCGGGATTCTACGAGCAGTACTTC

cdr3_length: 13
clone_size: -
v_call: TRBV18
j_call: TRBJ2-7
d_call: -
cdr3_aa: CASSPLTGHEQYF
cdr3_nt: TGTGCCAGCTCACCACTTACAGGGCACGAGCAGTACTTC

cdr3_length: 17
clone_size: -
v_call: TRBV18
j_call: TRBJ2-5
d_call: -
cdr3_aa: CASSPQNEQGGRETQYF
cdr3_nt: TGTGCCAGCTCTCCACAGAACGAGCAGGGTGGAAGGGAGACCCAGTACTTC

cdr3_length: 16
clone_size: -
v_call: TRBV5-1
j_call: TRBJ2-3
d_call: TRBD1
cdr3_aa: CASRPTQGSRTDTQYF
cdr3_nt: TGCGCCAGCAGACCAACACAGGGGAGTAGGACAGATACGCAGTATTTT

cdr3_length: 16
clone_size: once
v_call: TRBV5-1
j_call: TRBJ2-7
d_call: -
cdr3_aa: CASSLGPGVFTYEQYF
cdr3_nt: TGCGCCAGCAGCTTGGGCCCCGGGGTCTTTACCTACGAGCAGTACTTC

cdr3_length: 14
clone_size: -
v_call: TRBV19
j_call: TRBJ2-3
d_call: TRBD2
cdr3_aa: CASSIGGRSDTQYF
cdr3_nt: TGTGCCAGTAGTATCGGCGGGAGGTCCGATACGCAGTATTTT

cdr3_length: 15
clone_size: -
v_call: TRBV4-3
j_call: TRBJ2-7
d_call: -
cdr3_aa: CASSQTTRGTYEQYF
cdr3_nt: TGCGCCAGCAGCCAAACAACTAGAGGGACCTACGAGCAGTACTTC

cdr3_length: 17
clone_size: -
v_call: TRBV25-1
j_call: TRBJ1-1
d_call: TRBD1
cdr3_aa: CASSERASDRANTEAFF
cdr3_nt: TGTGCCAGCAGTGAAAGGGCCTCTGACAGGGCGAACACTGAAGCTTTCTTT

cdr3_length: 16
clone_size: once
v_call: TRBV6-6
j_call: TRBJ1-1
d_call: TRBD1
cdr3_aa: CASSYSRGTANTEAFF
cdr3_nt: TGTGCCAGCAGTTACTCGAGGGGGACAGCTAACACTGAAGCTTTCTTT

cdr3_length: 18
clone_size: -
v_call: TRBV9
j_call: TRBJ1-3
d_call: -
cdr3_aa: CASSVGSFQALSGNTIYF
cdr3_nt: TGTGCCAGCAGCGTAGGCAGTTTCCAGGCGCTCTCTGGAAACACCATATATTTT

cdr3_length: 16
clone_size: once
v_call: TRBV30
j_call: TRBJ2-5
d_call: -
cdr3_aa: CAWSPTRWGRGETQYF
cdr3_nt: TGTGCCTGGAGTCCAACTAGGTGGGGGCGCGGAGAGACCCAGTACTTC

cdr3_length: 14
clone_size: -
v_call: TRBV28
j_call: TRBJ1-1
d_call: TRBD1
cdr3_aa: CATSRDRLNTEAFF
cdr3_nt: TGTGCTACCTCCCGGGACAGATTGAACACTGAAGCTTTCTTT

cdr3_length: 15
clone_size: -
v_call: TRBV18
j_call: TRBJ2-1
d_call: -
cdr3_aa: CASSLSKGSYNEQFF
cdr3_nt: TGTGCCAGCTCACTATCGAAAGGCTCCTACAATGAGCAGTTCTTC

cdr3_length: 15
clone_size: -
v_call: TRBV7-3
j_call: TRBJ2-1
d_call: TRBD2
cdr3_aa: CASSLGRVSYNEQFF
cdr3_nt: TGTGCCAGCAGCTTAGGGAGGGTCTCGTACAATGAGCAGTTCTTC